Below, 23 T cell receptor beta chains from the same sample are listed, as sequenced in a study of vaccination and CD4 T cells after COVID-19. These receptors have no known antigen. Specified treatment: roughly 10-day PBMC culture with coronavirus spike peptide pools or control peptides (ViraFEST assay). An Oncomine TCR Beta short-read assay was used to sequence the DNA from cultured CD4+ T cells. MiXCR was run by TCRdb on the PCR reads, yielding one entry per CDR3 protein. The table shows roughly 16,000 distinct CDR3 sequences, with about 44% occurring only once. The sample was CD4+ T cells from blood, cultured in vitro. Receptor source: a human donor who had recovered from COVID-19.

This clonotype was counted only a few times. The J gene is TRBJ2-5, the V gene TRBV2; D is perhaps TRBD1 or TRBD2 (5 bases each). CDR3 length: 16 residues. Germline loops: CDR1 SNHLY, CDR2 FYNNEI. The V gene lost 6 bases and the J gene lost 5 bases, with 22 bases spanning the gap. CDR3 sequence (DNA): TGTGCCAGCAGACCCCGGGACCCCACCCCATCGGAGACCCAGTACTTC. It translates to CASRPRDPTPSETQYF. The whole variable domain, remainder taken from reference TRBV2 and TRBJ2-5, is EPEVTQTPSHQVTQMGQEVILRCVPISNHLYFYWYRQILGQKVEFLVSFYNNEISEKSEIFDDQFSVERPDGSNFTLKIRSTKLEDSAMYFCASRPRDPTPSETQYFGPGTRLLVL.

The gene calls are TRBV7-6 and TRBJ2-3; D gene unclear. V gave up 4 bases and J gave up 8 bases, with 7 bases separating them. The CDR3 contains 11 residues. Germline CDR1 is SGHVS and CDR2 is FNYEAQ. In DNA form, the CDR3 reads TGTGCCAGCAGCTCACAGAGTACGCAGTATTTT. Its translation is CASSSQSTQYF.

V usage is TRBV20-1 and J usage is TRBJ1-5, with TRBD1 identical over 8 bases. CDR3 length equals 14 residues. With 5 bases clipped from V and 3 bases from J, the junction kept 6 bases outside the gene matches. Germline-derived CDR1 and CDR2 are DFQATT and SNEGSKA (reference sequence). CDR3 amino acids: CSAPGTGANQPQHF. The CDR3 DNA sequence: TGCAGTGCTCCCGGGACAGGAGCCAATCAGCCCCAGCATTTT.

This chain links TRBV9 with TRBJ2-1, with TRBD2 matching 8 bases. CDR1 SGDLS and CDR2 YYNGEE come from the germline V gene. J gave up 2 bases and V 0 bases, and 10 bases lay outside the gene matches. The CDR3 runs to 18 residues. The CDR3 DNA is TGTGCCAGCAGCGTAGGGGTGGGTAGCGGGGTGGCCTACAATGAGCAGTTCTTC. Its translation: CASSVGVGSGVAYNEQFF. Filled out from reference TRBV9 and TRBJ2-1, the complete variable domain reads DSGVTQTPKHLITATGQRVTLRCSPRSGDLSVYWYQQSLDQGLQFLIQYYNGEERAKGNILERFSAQQFPDLHSELNLSSLELGDSALYFCASSVGVGSGVAYNEQFFGPGTRLTVL.

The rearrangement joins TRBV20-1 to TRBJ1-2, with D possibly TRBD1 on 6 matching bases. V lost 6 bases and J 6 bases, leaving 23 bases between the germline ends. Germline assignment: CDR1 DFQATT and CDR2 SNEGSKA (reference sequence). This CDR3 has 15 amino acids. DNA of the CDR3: TGCAGTGCCTTAATCGACAGGCCTTCTTGGGATGGCTACACCTTC. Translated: CSALIDRPSWDGYTF.

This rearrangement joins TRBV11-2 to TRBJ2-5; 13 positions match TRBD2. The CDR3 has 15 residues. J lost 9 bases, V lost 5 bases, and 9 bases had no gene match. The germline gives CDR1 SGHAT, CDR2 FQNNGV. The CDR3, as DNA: TGTGCCAGCAGCCCGGGACTAGCGGGGACCAGGGCCCAGTACTTC. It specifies CASSPGLAGTRAQYF.

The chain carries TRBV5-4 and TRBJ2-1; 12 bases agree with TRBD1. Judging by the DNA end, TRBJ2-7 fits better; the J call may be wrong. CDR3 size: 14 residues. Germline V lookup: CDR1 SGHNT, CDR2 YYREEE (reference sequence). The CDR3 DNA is TGTGCCAGCAGCGTGGGACAGGGGGCGAGGGAGCAGTACTTC. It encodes CASSVGQGAREQYF.

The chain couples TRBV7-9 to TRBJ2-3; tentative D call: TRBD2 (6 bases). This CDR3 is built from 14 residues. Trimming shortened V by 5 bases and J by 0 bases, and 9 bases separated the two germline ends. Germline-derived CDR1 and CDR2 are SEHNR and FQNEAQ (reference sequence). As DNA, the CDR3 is TGTGCCAGCAGCCCCCGGGGGAGCACAGATACGCAGTATTTT. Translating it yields CASSPRGSTDTQYF.

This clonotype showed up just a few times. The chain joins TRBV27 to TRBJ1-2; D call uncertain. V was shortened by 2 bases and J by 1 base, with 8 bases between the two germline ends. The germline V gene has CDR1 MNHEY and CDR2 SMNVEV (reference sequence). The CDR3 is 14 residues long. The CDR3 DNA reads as TGTGCCAGCAGTTTAACTGCTCTTAACTATGGCTACACCTTC. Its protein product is CASSLTALNYGYTF.

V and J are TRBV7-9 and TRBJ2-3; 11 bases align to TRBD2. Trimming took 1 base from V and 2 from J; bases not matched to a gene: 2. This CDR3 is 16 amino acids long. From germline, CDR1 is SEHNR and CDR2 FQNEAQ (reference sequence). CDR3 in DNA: TGTGCCAGCAGCTTAGGGACTAGCGGGTTCACAGATACGCAGTATTTT. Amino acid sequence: CASSLGTSGFTDTQYF.

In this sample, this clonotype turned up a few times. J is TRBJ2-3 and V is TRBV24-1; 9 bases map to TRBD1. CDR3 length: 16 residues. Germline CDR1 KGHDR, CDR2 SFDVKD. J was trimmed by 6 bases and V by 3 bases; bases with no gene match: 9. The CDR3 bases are TGTGCCACCAGTGATCCAGGACAGGGGAGGGCCGATACGCAGTATTTT. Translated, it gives CATSDPGQGRADTQYF.

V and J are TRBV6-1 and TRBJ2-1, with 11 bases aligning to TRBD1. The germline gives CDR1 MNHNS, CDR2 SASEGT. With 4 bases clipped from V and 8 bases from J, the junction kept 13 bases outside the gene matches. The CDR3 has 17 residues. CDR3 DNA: TGTGCCAGCAGTGGGACAGGGGGCTGGGGAGATAGCCATGAGCAGTTCTTC. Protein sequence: CASSGTGGWGDSHEQFF.

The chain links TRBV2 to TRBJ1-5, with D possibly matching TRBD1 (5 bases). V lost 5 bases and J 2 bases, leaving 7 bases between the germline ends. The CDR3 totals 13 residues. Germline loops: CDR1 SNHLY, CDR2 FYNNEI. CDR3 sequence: CASSRDRNQPQHF. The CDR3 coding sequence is TGTGCCAGCAGTAGGGACCGCAATCAGCCCCAGCATTTT.

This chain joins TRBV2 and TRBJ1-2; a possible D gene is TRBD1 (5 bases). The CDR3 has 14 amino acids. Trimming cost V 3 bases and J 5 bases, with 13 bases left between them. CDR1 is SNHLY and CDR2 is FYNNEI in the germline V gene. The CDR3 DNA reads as TGTGCCAGCAGTGAGGGACCGAGGGAGTATGGCTACACCTTC. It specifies CASSEGPREYGYTF.

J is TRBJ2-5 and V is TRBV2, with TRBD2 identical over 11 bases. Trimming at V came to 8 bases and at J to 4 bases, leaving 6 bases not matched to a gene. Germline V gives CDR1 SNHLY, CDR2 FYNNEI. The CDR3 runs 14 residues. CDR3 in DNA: TGTGCCAGCGGAAATAGCGGGAGGGGAGAGACCCAGTACTTC. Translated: CASGNSGRGETQYF.

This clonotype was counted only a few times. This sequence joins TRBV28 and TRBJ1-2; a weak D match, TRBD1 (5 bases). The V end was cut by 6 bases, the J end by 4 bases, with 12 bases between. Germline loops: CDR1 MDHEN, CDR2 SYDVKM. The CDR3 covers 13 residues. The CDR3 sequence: CASSRAGGYGYTF. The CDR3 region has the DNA TGTGCCAGCAGCAGGGCGGGCGGCTATGGCTACACCTTC.

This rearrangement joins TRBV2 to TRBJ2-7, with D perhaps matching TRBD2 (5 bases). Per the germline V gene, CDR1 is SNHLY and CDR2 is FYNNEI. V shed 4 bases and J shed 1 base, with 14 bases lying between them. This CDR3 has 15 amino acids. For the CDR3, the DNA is TGTGCCAGCAGTGCGCGACCGAGCGGTTCCTACGAGCAGTACTTC. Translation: CASSARPSGSYEQYF.

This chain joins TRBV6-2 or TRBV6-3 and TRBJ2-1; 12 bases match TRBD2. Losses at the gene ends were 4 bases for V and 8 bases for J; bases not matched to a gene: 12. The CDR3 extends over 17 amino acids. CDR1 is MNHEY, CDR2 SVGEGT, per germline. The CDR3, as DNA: TGTGCCAGCAGTTTCGACCCGACTAGCGGGAGTAAGGATGAGCAGTTCTTC. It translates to CASSFDPTSGSKDEQFF.

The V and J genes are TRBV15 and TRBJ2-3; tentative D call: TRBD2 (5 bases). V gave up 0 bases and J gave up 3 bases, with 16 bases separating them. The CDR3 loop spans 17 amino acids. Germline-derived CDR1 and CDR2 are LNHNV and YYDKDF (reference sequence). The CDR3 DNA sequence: TGTGCCACCAGCAGAGATAACGGAGCCAGACTAACAGATACGCAGTATTTT. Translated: CATSRDNGARLTDTQYF.

The CDR3 reads CASSPDRGYEQYF. The CDR3 coding sequence is TGTGCCAGCAGCCCGGACAGGGGCTACGAGCAGTACTTC. The chain carries TRBV5-8 and TRBJ2-7, with 9 bases matching TRBD1. Germline trimming cut 4 bases from V and 3 bases from J; bases unmatched to any gene: 2. Germline V CDR1 and CDR2: SGHTS, YDEGEE. This CDR3 has 13 residues.

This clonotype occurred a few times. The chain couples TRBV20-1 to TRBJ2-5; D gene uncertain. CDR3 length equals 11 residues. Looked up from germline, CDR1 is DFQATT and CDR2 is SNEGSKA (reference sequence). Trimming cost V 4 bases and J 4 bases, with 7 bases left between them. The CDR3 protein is CSATILETQYF. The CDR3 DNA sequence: TGCAGTGCTACCATCCTAGAGACCCAGTACTTC.

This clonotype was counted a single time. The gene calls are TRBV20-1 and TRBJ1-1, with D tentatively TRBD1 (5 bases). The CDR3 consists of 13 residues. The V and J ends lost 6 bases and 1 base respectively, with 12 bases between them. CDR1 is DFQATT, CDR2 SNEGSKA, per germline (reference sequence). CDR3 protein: CSAAGPGNTEAFF. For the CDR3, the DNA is TGCAGTGCCGCGGGACCGGGGAACACTGAAGCTTTCTTT.

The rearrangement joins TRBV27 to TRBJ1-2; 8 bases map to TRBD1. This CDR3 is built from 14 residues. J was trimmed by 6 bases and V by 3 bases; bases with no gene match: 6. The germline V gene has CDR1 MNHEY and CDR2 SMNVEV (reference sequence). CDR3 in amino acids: CASSFSDRADGYTF. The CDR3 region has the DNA TGTGCCAGCAGTTTCTCGGACAGGGCAGATGGCTACACCTTC.